This T cell receptor (beta chain) was captured in a study of shared clonotypes between healthy human individuals. Whole-study results and caveats: Deeper or shallower sequencing was expected to change how clonotypes are shared among donors. Rarefaction revealed incomplete sorted-subset sequencing despite large depth.

This clone was detected once. Its antigen remains unknown. Sequencing used immunoSEQ multiplex PCR; TCRdb keeps in-frame clones, though not all of them. The sample shows roughly 2 million clones, 90% to 96% of them seen only once. V lost 4 bases, J lost 0 bases, and 13 bases lay in between. This CDR3 spans 16 amino acids. The V gene's germline CDR1 is SGHVS and CDR2 FNYEAQ. This clonotype originated in a young man in good health. The rearrangement joins TRBV7-6 to TRBJ1-3, with D maybe TRBD1 (5 bases). Sequenced material: naive CD4+ T cells sorted from blood. Specified subset: CD45RA+ positively selected. CDR3 protein: CASSYRTGPSGNTIYF. The DNA for the CDR3 is TGTGCCAGCAGCTACCGAACAGGTCCCTCTGGAAACACCATATATTTT. The whole variable domain, remainder taken from reference TRBV7-6 and TRBJ1-3, is GAGVSQSPRYKVTKRGQDVALRCDPISGHVSLYWYRQALGQGPEFLTYFNYEAQQDKSGLPNDRFSAERPEGSISTLTIQRTEQRDSAMYRCASSYRTGPSGNTIYFGEGSWLTVV.